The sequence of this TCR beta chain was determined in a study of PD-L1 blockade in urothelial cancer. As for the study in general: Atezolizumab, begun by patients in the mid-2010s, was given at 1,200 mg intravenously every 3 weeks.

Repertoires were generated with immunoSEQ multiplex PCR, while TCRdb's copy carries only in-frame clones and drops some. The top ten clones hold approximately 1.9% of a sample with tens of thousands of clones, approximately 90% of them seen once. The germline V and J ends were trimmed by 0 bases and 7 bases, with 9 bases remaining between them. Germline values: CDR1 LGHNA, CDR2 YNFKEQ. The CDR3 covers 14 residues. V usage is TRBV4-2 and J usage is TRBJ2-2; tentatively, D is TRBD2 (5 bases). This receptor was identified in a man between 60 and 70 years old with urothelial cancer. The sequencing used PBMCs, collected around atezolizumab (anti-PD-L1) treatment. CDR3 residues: CASSQDPGVGELFF. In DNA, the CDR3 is TGTGCCAGCAGCCAAGACCCCGGGGTCGGGGAGCTGTTTTTT.